This entry is about one T cell receptor beta chain. Its antigen is as yet unknown. Sequenced by immunoSEQ multiplex PCR; TCRdb stores in-frame clones only, minus some. There are 120,000 to 150,000 clones in the sample; around 90% occur only once, and approximately 1.4% lies in the top ten. The CDR3 spans 11 residues. Per the germline V gene, CDR1 is SEHNR and CDR2 is FQNEAQ (reference sequence). Trimming pared 8 bases from V and 3 bases from J, leaving 6 bases between. These data originate in a study of CD4+ T cells in melanoma. Broader study findings: CD8+ T cell, macrophage and B cell function reportedly correlated with neoantigen-specific CD4+ T cells. In melanoma, neoantigen-specific CD4+ T cells reportedly differed in differentiation state.

This chain joins TRBV7-9 and TRBJ2-3; D remains unclear. This clonotype was sampled from a human donor with melanoma. The DNA for the CDR3 is TGTGCCAGCGGAGATACAGATACGCAGTATTTT. As protein: CASGDTDTQYF.